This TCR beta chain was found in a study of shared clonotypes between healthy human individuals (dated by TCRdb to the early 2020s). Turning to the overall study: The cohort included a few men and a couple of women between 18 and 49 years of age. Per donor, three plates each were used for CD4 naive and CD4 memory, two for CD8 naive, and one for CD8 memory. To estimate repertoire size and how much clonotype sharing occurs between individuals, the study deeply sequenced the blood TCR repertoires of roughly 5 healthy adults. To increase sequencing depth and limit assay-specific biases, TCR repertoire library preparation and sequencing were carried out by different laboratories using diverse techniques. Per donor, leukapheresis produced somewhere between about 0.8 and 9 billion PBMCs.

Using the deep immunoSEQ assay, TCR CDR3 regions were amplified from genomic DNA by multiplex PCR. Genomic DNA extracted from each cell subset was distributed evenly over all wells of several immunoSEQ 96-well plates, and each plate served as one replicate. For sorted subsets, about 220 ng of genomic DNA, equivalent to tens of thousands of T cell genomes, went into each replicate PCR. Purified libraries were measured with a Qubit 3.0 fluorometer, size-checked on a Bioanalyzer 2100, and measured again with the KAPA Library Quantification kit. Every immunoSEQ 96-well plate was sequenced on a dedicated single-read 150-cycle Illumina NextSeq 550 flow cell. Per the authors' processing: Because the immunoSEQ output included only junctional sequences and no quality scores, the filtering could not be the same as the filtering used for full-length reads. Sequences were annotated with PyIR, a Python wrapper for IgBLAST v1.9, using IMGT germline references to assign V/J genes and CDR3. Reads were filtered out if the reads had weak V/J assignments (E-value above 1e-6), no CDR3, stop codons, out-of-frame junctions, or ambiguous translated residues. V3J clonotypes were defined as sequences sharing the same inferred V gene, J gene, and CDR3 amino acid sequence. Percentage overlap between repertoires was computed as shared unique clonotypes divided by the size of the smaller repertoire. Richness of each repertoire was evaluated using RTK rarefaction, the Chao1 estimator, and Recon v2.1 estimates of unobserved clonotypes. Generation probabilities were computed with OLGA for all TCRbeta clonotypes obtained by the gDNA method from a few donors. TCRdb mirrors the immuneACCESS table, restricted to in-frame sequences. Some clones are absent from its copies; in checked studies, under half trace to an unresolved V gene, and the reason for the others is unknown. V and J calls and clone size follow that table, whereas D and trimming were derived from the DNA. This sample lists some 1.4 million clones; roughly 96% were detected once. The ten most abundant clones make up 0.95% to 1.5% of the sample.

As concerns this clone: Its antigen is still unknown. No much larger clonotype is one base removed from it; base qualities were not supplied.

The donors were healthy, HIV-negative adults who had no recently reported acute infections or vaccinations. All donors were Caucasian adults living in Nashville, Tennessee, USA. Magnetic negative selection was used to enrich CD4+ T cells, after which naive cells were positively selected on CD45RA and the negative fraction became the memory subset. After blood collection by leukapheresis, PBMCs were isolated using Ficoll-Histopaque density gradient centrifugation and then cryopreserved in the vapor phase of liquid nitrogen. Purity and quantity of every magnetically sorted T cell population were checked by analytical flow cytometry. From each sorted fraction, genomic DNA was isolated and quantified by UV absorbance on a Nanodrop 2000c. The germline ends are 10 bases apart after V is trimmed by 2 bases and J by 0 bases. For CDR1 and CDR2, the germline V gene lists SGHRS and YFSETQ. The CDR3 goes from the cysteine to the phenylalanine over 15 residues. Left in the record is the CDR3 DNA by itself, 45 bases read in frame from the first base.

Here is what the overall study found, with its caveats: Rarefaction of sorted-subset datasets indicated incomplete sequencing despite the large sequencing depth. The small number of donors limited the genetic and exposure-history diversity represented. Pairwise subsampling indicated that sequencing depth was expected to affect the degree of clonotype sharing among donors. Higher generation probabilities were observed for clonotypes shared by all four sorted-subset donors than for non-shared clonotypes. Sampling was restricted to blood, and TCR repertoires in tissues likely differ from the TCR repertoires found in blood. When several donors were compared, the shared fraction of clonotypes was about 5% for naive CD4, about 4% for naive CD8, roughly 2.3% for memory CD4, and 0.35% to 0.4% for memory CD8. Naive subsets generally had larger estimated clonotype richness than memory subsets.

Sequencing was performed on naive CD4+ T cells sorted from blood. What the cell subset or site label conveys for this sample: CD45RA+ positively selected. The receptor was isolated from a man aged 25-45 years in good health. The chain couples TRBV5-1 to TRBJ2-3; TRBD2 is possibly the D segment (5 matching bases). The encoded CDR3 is CASSFGGQSTDTQYF. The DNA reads TGCGCCAGCAGCTTCGGCGGGCAAAGCACAGATACGCAGTATTTT.